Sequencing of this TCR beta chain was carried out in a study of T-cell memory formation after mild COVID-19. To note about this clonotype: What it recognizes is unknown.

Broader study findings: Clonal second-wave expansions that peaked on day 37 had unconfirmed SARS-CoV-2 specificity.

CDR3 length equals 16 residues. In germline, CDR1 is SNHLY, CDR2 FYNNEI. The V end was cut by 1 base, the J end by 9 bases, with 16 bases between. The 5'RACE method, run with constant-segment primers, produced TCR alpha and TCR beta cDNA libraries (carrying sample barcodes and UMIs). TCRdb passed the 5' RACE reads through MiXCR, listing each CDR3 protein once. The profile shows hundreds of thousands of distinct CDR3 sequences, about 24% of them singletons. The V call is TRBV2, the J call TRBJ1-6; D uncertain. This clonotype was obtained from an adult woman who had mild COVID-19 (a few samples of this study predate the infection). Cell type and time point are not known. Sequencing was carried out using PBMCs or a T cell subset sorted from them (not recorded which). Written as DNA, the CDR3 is TGTGCCAGCAGTGAAGTTGGAAGGCGATCGGTTTCACCCCTCCACTTT. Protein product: CASSEVGRRSVSPLHF.